The clone carrying this TCR beta chain was seen more than once but under ten times. The sample comes from a study of shared clonotypes between healthy human individuals. Germline CDR1 reads SGHRS; CDR2 reads YFSETQ. This CDR3 is 15 amino acids long. Trimming took off 4 bases at V and 0 bases at J, with 13 bases between the two ends. Produced via immunoSEQ multiplex PCR; TCRdb's table is partial and in-frame only. This sample yields about a million clones, of which about 80% are seen a single time; 0.85% to 1% belongs to the top ten. The sequence was collected from a man in his late teens or twenties in good health. Some clones in this sample may be carry-over from other donors' samples. V usage is TRBV5-1 and J usage is TRBJ1-2; tentative D call: TRBD1 (5 bases). The sequenced sample was memory CD4+ T cells from PBMCs. Subset of the sample: CD45RA-negative fraction. The CDR3 region has the DNA TGCGCCAGCAGCCCGGACGGGGGGACTAACTATGGCTACACCTTC. Protein sequence: CASSPDGGTNYGYTF.